These T cell receptor beta chains were read from a single sample in a study of beta chain features in type 1 diabetes. Measured with immunoSEQ multiplex PCR; TCRdb has only the in-frame clones, and not every one. Among over 120,000 clones listed, 10% were seen once. Input material: naive CD4+ T cells from blood. The receptors come from a man aged 18 to 29 in good health. CDR3s include the opening cysteine and the closing phenylalanine or tryptophan. A D gene is named only where the DNA matches it firmly. For some rows the clone size is stated as once, few or many, or as a class when expanded; others skip it.

clone_size d_call j_call v_call cdr3_aa cdr3_nt
few . TRBJ2-2 TRBV7-2 CASSPLGGGIGELFF TGTGCCAGCAGCCCACTGGGGGGGGGCATCGGGGAGCTGTTTTTT
. TRBD1 TRBJ2-4 TRBV5-4 CASSQGTGGDIQYF TGTGCCAGCAGCCAAGGGACAGGGGGTGACATTCAGTACTTC
. . TRBJ2-7 TRBV18 CASSPPRSGMVEQYF TGTGCCAGCTCACCCCCCCGTTCAGGGATGGTCGAGCAGTACTTC
few . TRBJ2-2 TRBV2 CASSGQATNTGELFF TGTGCCAGCAGTGGTCAGGCCACTAACACCGGGGAGCTGTTTTTT
. . TRBJ1-1 TRBV19 CASSIGGQLNTEAFF TGTGCCAGTAGTATCGGAGGGCAATTGAACACTGAAGCTTTCTTT
few . TRBJ2-7 TRBV4-2 CASSQVSPRLSYEQYF TGTGCCAGCAGCCAAGTCTCTCCCAGGCTCTCCTACGAGCAGTACTTC
few . TRBJ1-2 TRBV5-6 CASSLVPVHGYTF TGTGCCAGCAGCTTGGTCCCAGTACATGGCTACACCTTC
few . TRBJ2-1 TRBV9 CASSVGSGSYNEQFF TGTGCCAGCAGCGTAGGGAGCGGCTCCTACAATGAGCAGTTCTTC
few TRBD1 TRBJ2-5 TRBV7-2 CASSLGGDRQETQYF TGTGCCAGCAGCTTAGGGGGGGACAGGCAAGAGACCCAGTACTTC
many TRBD1 TRBJ2-2 TRBV19 CASSTDRVGELFF TGTGCCAGTAGTACGGACAGGGTCGGGGAGCTGTTTTTT
. TRBD1 TRBJ1-3 TRBV7-2 CASSLGTAGNTIYF TGTGCCAGCAGCCTCGGGACAGCCGGAAACACCATATATTTT
few TRBD1 TRBJ2-2 TRBV7-9 CASSLTGDTGELFF TGTGCCAGCAGCTTAACAGGGGATACCGGGGAGCTGTTTTTT
few . TRBJ2-1 TRBV4-2 CASSPYNEQFF TGTGCCAGCAGCCCATACAATGAGCAGTTCTTC
. TRBD2 TRBJ2-5 TRBV7-2 CASSPRLAETKETQYF TGTGCCAGCAGCCCCCGACTAGCGGAAACTAAAGAGACCCAGTACTTC
. . TRBJ1-5 TRBV5-1 CASSLEGLSNQPQHF TGCGCCAGCAGCTTAGAGGGCCTTAGCAATCAGCCCCAGCATTTT
few TRBD1 TRBJ1-2 TRBV2 CASSPRDRGYGYTF TGTGCCAGCAGTCCCCGGGACAGGGGCTATGGCTACACCTTC
. TRBD2 TRBJ2-1 TRBV4-1 CASSQLPGLANNEQFF TGCGCCAGCAGCCAATTACCGGGACTAGCCAACAATGAGCAGTTCTTC
few TRBD2 TRBJ2-1 TRBV18 CASSPALAGAGYNEQFF TGTGCCAGCTCACCGGCGCTAGCGGGGGCCGGTTACAATGAGCAGTTCTTC
. . TRBJ1-2 TRBV5-5 CASSLGGGYGYTF TGTGCCAGCAGCTTGGGCGGTGGCTATGGCTACACCTTC
few . TRBJ1-5 TRBV6-5 CASMRTASNQPQHF TGTGCCAGCATGCGGACAGCTAGCAATCAGCCCCAGCATTTT
. . TRBJ2-7 TRBV6-6 CASSYTDRLYEQYF TGTGCCAGCAGTTACACGGACAGACTCTACGAGCAGTACTTC
. TRBD1 TRBJ1-2 TRBV29-1 CSVGQDHGYTF TGCAGCGTCGGACAGGACCATGGCTACACCTTC
. TRBD2 TRBJ2-1 TRBV5-1 CASSLLGTTYNEQFF TGCGCCAGCAGCTTGTTAGGGACTACTTACAATGAGCAGTTCTTC
few . TRBJ2-4 TRBV30 CAWSVSRDGYSSKNIQYF TGTGCCTGGAGTGTAAGCAGGGATGGGTATTCGTCCAAAAACATTCAGTACTTC
. TRBD1 TRBJ2-6 TRBV18 CASSTNRGAGANVLTF TGTGCCAGCTCAACTAACAGGGGGGCTGGGGCCAACGTCCTGACTTTC
few . TRBJ1-1 TRBV7-2 CASSLGGGGYTEAFF TGTGCCAGCAGCTTAGGGGGCGGGGGATACACTGAAGCTTTCTTT
few TRBD2 TRBJ2-1 TRBV5-1 CASSRRVRGFNEQFF TGCGCCAGCAGCCGCCGCGTGCGGGGGTTTAATGAGCAGTTCTTC
. . TRBJ1-4 TRBV23-1 CASSQSKGATNEKLFF TGCGCCAGCAGTCAATCGAAGGGGGCAACTAATGAAAAACTGTTTTTT
few TRBD2 TRBJ2-5 TRBV5-1 CASSLLGGLGYETQYF TGCGCCAGCAGCTTGTTAGGTGGACTAGGGTACGAGACCCAGTACTTC
few . TRBJ1-5 TRBV7-2 CASSPGFTNQPQHF TGTGCCAGCAGCCCGGGATTTACCAATCAGCCCCAGCATTTT
. TRBD1 TRBJ1-2 TRBV6-6 CASSEDRNYGYTF TGTGCCAGCAGTGAGGACAGGAACTATGGCTACACCTTC
. TRBD1 TRBJ2-7 TRBV4-1 CASSQPNRGQGKNEQYF TGCGCCAGCAGCCAACCCAACAGGGGGCAGGGGAAAAACGAGCAGTACTTC
few TRBD1 TRBJ1-5 TRBV28 CASSGDRGNQPQHF TGTGCCAGCAGCGGGGACAGGGGCAATCAGCCCCAGCATTTT
. . TRBJ2-4 TRBV4-3 CASSQDPTGVKNIQYF TGCGCCAGCAGCCAAGATCCAACAGGAGTTAAAAACATTCAGTACTTC
few TRBD1 TRBJ1-5 TRBV29-1 CSVVGQGSNQPQHF TGCAGCGTTGTGGGACAGGGTAGCAATCAGCCCCAGCATTTT
. TRBD1 TRBJ1-1 TRBV18 CASSRQGEAFF TGTGCCAGCTCACGACAGGGTGAAGCTTTCTTT
. . TRBJ1-1 TRBV5-4 CASSLVGVNTEAFF TGTGCCAGCAGCTTGGTAGGGGTCAACACTGAAGCTTTCTTT
. . TRBJ1-1 TRBV6-4 CASSEFYSGNTEAFF TGTGCCAGCAGTGAATTTTACTCTGGGAACACTGAAGCTTTCTTT
many . TRBJ2-5 TRBV7-9 CASSSRVSRETQYF TGTGCCAGCAGCAGCAGGGTTTCCAGGGAGACCCAGTACTTC
many . TRBJ2-5 TRBV11-2 CASSSADVTQYF TGTGCCAGCAGCTCGGCGGATGTGACCCAGTACTTC
. TRBD1 TRBJ1-2 TRBV7-8 CASSLAGQGSYTF TGTGCCAGCAGCTTAGCAGGACAGGGCAGTTACACCTTC
few TRBD1 TRBJ1-3 TRBV5-1 CASSLDTGGQNTIYF TGCGCCAGCAGCTTGGATACAGGGGGCCAGAACACCATATATTTT
few TRBD2 TRBJ2-3 TRBV18 CASSPPAGGFTTQYF TGTGCCAGCTCACCACCGGCGGGGGGTTTCACCACGCAGTATTTT
. . TRBJ2-2 TRBV28 CASSSVGELFF TGTGCCAGCAGTTCCGTGGGGGAGCTGTTTTTT
. TRBD1 TRBJ1-2 TRBV6-5 CASSTQPGQGYGYTF TGTGCCAGCAGTACCCAACCCGGACAGGGCTATGGCTACACCTTC
few TRBD2 TRBJ2-6 TRBV5-5 CASSQFGGGLSSGANVLTF TGTGCCAGCAGCCAATTCGGGGGGGGGCTGAGTTCTGGGGCCAACGTCCTGACTTTC
many . TRBJ2-5 TRBV18 CASSPGQLETQYF TGTGCCAGCTCACCAGGACAGTTGGAGACCCAGTACTTC
. TRBD2 TRBJ2-5 TRBV7-2 CASSLGTSGGLGETQYF TGTGCCAGCAGCCTCGGGACTAGCGGGGGGCTGGGGGAGACCCAGTACTTC
. . TRBJ2-1 TRBV6-5 CASSRSGRLWNEQFF TGTGCCAGCAGCCGCAGCGGGCGCCTTTGGAATGAGCAGTTCTTC
many TRBD1 TRBJ2-5 TRBV5-4 CASSQTGTETQYF TGTGCCAGCAGCCAGACAGGGACGGAGACCCAGTACTTC
. TRBD2 TRBJ2-5 TRBV4-2 CASSSGGYQETQYF TGTGCCAGCAGCTCCGGGGGGTACCAAGAGACCCAGTACTTC
. TRBD1 TRBJ1-6 TRBV18 CASSLGQGGNSPLHF TGTGCCAGCTCACTAGGACAGGGGGGGAATTCACCCCTCCACTTT
few TRBD2 TRBJ2-1 TRBV9 CASSVAGGADEQFF TGTGCCAGCAGCGTAGCCGGGGGGGCGGATGAGCAGTTCTTC
few . TRBJ1-5 TRBV19 CASSIGRGSTQPQHF TGTGCCAGTAGTATCGGCAGGGGTAGCACTCAGCCCCAGCATTTT
few TRBD1 TRBJ1-3 TRBV4-3 CASSQVTGTGFLGGNTIYF TGCGCCAGCAGCCAAGTAACCGGGACAGGGTTTTTGGGGGGAAACACCATATATTTT